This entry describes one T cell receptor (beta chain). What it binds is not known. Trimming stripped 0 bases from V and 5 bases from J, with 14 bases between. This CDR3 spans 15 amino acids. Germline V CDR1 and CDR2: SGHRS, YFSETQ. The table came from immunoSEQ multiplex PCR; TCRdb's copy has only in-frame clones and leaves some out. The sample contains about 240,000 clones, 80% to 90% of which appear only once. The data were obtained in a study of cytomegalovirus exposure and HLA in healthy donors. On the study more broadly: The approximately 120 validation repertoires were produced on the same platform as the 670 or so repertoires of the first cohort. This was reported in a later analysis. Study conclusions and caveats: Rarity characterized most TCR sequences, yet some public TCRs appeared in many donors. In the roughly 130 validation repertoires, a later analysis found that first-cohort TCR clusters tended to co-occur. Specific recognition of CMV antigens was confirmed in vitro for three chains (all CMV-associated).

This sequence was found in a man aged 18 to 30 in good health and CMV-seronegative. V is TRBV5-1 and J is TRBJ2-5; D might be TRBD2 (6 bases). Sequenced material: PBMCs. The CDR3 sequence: CASSLGRGRGETQYF. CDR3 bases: TGCGCCAGCAGCTTGGGGAGGGGCCGGGGGGAGACCCAGTACTTC. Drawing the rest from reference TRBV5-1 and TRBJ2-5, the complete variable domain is KAGVTQTPRYLIKTRGQQVTLSCSPISGHRSVSWYQQTPGQGLQFLFEYFSETQRNKGNFPGRFSGRQFSNSRSEMNVSTLELGDSALYLCASSLGRGRGETQYFGPGTRLLVL.